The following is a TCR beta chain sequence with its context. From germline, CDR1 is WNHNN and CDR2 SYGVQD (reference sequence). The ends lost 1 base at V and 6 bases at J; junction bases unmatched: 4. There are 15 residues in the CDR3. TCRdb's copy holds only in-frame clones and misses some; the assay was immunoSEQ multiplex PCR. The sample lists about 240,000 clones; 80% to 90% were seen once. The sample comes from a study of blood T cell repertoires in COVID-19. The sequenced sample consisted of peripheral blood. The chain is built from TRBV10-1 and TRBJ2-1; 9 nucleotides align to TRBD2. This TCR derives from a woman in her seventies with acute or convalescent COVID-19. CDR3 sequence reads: CASSEFSAGGNEQFF. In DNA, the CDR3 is TGCGCCAGCAGTGAGTTCTCAGCGGGAGGCAATGAGCAGTTCTTC.